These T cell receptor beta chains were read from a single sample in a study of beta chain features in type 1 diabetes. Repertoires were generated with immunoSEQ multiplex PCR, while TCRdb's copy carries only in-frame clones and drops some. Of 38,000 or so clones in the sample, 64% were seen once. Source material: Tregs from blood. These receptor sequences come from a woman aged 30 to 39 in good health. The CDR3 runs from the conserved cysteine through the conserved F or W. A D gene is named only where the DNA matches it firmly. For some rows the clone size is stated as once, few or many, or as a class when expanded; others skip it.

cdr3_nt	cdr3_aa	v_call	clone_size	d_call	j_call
TGTGCCAGCAGTGTCGACATGGTTAATGAGCAGTTCTTC	CASSVDMVNEQFF	TRBV2	few	-	TRBJ2-1
TGCAGCGTCCATAAAGTAGGGGGCGACTTTGCTGAAGCTTTCTTT	CSVHKVGGDFAEAFF	TRBV29-1	-	TRBD1	TRBJ1-1
TGTGCCAGCAGTGAAGTTTGGAGCCACGGGTTTGGCAATCAGCCCCAGCATTTT	CASSEVWSHGFGNQPQHF	TRBV6-1	-	-	TRBJ1-5
TGTGCCAGCAGCTTAGGTCTAGCGGGGCTGGCCGGGGAGCTGTTTTTT	CASSLGLAGLAGELFF	TRBV7-2	-	TRBD2	TRBJ2-2
TGTGCCAGCAGTTTACTTTTCGCGGCAAGCACAGATACGCAGTATTTT	CASSLLFAASTDTQYF	TRBV28	-	-	TRBJ2-3
TGTGCCAGCAGCCTCGGACAGTCTCCCGAGCAGTACTTC	CASSLGQSPEQYF	TRBV11-1	-	-	TRBJ2-7
TGTGCCAGCAGCTTTCCGGGACAGGGGTACAATGAGCAGTTCTTC	CASSFPGQGYNEQFF	TRBV11-1	-	TRBD1	TRBJ2-1
TGTGCCAGCAGCAAACTTAGCGGGCTGGGTTACAATGAGCAGTTCTTC	CASSKLSGLGYNEQFF	TRBV28	-	TRBD2	TRBJ2-1
TGTGCCAGCAGAACCAGGGGGTACAATGAGCAGTTCTTC	CASRTRGYNEQFF	TRBV28	few	TRBD1	TRBJ2-1
TGTGCCAGCAGCGGTAGCGGGAGGGCCGGCGAGCAGTACTTC	CASSGSGRAGEQYF	TRBV7-9	-	TRBD2	TRBJ2-7
TGCGCCAGCAGCCAAGAGGCTCCTTCCGCGGGGCCTACCTACGAGCAGTACTTC	CASSQEAPSAGPTYEQYF	TRBV4-1	-	-	TRBJ2-7
TGTGCCAGCAGCTTAGGAACAGGGGTAGCCAAAAACATTCAGTACTTC	CASSLGTGVAKNIQYF	TRBV7-9	-	TRBD1	TRBJ2-4
TGCGCCAGCAATTTCGACAGGGCAGATACGCAGTATTTT	CASNFDRADTQYF	TRBV5-1	few	TRBD1	TRBJ2-3
TGTGCCAGTAGAAATGGACAGGGGGAAAGATACACTGAAGCTTTCTTT	CASRNGQGERYTEAFF	TRBV19	-	TRBD1	TRBJ1-1
TGTGCCAGCAGCTTAGTGGGACTAGCGGGAGGAGAGACCCAGTACTTC	CASSLVGLAGGETQYF	TRBV11-2	-	TRBD2	TRBJ2-5
TGTGCCAGCAGTCCCCCCGGACTAGCGGGCTATGAGCAGTTCTTC	CASSPPGLAGYEQFF	TRBV7-2	few	TRBD2	TRBJ2-1
TGTGCCATCAGTGGGGAGCCCACCTACAATGAGCAGTTCTTC	CAISGEPTYNEQFF	TRBV10-3	-	-	TRBJ2-1
TGTGCCAGCAGCTTAGTCCGGGAAAAGTTCTTC	CASSLVREKFF	TRBV7-2	-	-	TRBJ2-1
TGTGCCAGCTCACCATACTCCTCCTACGAGCAGTACTTC	CASSPYSSYEQYF	TRBV18	-	-	TRBJ2-7
TGTGCCTCGGGATCCCGAGGAAACACCATATATTTT	CASGSRGNTIYF	TRBV30	-	-	TRBJ1-3
TGTGCCAGCAGCTTCGGGGTTCGAGAGACCCAGTACTTC	CASSFGVRETQYF	TRBV7-6	few	-	TRBJ2-5
TGTGCCAGCAGCATAGCGGGACAGCCGTCGGGTGAGCAGTTCTTC	CASSIAGQPSGEQFF	TRBV5-4	-	-	TRBJ2-1
TGCGCCAGCAGCCAAGATTCATTCCTTAGATACAATGAGCAGTTCTTC	CASSQDSFLRYNEQFF	TRBV4-3	-	-	TRBJ2-1
TGTGCCAGCAGCTTAGTAACTGGAAACTACGAGCAGTACTTC	CASSLVTGNYEQYF	TRBV11-1	-	-	TRBJ2-7
TGTGCCAGCAGCTCACAGGGACCGACCACTGAAGCTTTCTTT	CASSSQGPTTEAFF	TRBV9	-	-	TRBJ1-1
TGTGCCAGCCCCGGGACTCTCCAAGAGACCCAGTACTTC	CASPGTLQETQYF	TRBV6-6	-	-	TRBJ2-5
TGTGCCTGGAGCGTAATAGGACAGGGAACCCAAGAGACCCAGTACTTC	CAWSVIGQGTQETQYF	TRBV30	-	TRBD1	TRBJ2-5
TGTGCCAGCAGCTTAAATTATCAGGGAAACACTGAAGCTTTCTTT	CASSLNYQGNTEAFF	TRBV7-3	-	-	TRBJ1-1
TGTGCCAGCGGGTTCAGGGGGCGAACCGGGGAGCTGTTTTTT	CASGFRGRTGELFF	TRBV5-8	few	TRBD1	TRBJ2-2
TGTGCCAGCAGCCAACGGAGAACCGGGGAGCTGTTTTTT	CASSQRRTGELFF	TRBV4-2	few	-	TRBJ2-2
TGCAGCGTTAGGGCTAGCGCATGGAGGGGTGAGCAGTTCTTC	CSVRASAWRGEQFF	TRBV29-1	-	-	TRBJ2-1
TGTGCCAGCTCACCGGACAGCAACTATGGCTACACCTTC	CASSPDSNYGYTF	TRBV18	-	-	TRBJ1-2
TGTGCCAGCAGCCCGACCACAGTTTCCTACAATGAGCAGTTCTTC	CASSPTTVSYNEQFF	TRBV4-2	few	-	TRBJ2-1
TGCAGCGGGAGGGACAGGGGCTCCTACGAGCAGTACTTC	CSGRDRGSYEQYF	TRBV29-1	-	TRBD1	TRBJ2-7
TGTGCCAGCAGCCTGGGGACCGGGACTAGTAGCACAGATACGCAGTATTTT	CASSLGTGTSSTDTQYF	TRBV4-2	-	TRBD2	TRBJ2-3
TGTGCCAGCAGTGCGGCCGGGACTAGCGGAACCTACGAGCAGTACTTC	CASSAAGTSGTYEQYF	TRBV25-1	-	TRBD2	TRBJ2-7
TGTGCCAGCAGCTTAGCACCCGGACAGGGAATCGCAGGCTACACCTTC	CASSLAPGQGIAGYTF	TRBV7-2	-	TRBD1	TRBJ1-2
TGCGCCAGCAGCTCACAAAACACCGGGGAGCTGTTTTTT	CASSSQNTGELFF	TRBV5-1	-	-	TRBJ2-2
TGTGCCACACTTAGAGGGACCGGGGAGCTGTTTTTT	CATLRGTGELFF	TRBV6-6	-	-	TRBJ2-2
TGTGCCAGCAGTGCTGTACCCGGGACTTCGCTCTCCGGGGAGCTGTTTTTT	CASSAVPGTSLSGELFF	TRBV2	-	-	TRBJ2-2
TGTGCCAGCAGCTGGACAGGGAACACTGAAGCTTTCTTT	CASSWTGNTEAFF	TRBV7-9	-	TRBD1	TRBJ1-1
TGTGCCAGCAGCTTGACTCCCGATCAGCCCCAGCATTTT	CASSLTPDQPQHF	TRBV5-6	-	-	TRBJ1-5
TGCGCCAGCAGCCAGGTCAGGACACAGAACACTGAAGCTTTCTTT	CASSQVRTQNTEAFF	TRBV4-1	few	-	TRBJ1-1
TGCGCCAGCCGGGGTGTTGGTTACGAGCAGTACTTC	CASRGVGYEQYF	TRBV5-1	-	-	TRBJ2-7
TGTGCCAGCAGTTTCGAGGGGGATGGGGGACTAGCGGGATCGTACATTCAGTACTTC	CASSFEGDGGLAGSYIQYF	TRBV28	-	TRBD2	TRBJ2-4
TGTGCCAGCAGCTTGACAGGGTACGAGCAGTACTTC	CASSLTGYEQYF	TRBV7-2	-	TRBD1	TRBJ2-7
TGTGCCATCAGTGACCCAAGACAGGGTGAGAAGGAGACCCAGTACTTC	CAISDPRQGEKETQYF	TRBV10-3	-	TRBD1	TRBJ2-5
TGCAGCGTTGAACAGGGGGCGAACACCGGGGAGCTGTTTTTT	CSVEQGANTGELFF	TRBV29-1	-	TRBD1	TRBJ2-2
TGTGCCAGTAGCCGCAGCGGGAGGGCCCTGAGCTCCTACGAGCAGTACTTC	CASSRSGRALSSYEQYF	TRBV19	-	TRBD2	TRBJ2-7
TGTGCCAGCTCACCTAAACAGGGACACGAGCAGTACTTC	CASSPKQGHEQYF	TRBV18	few	-	TRBJ2-7
TGTGCCAGCAGTTCCGGGCTAGGGAGGGAAGAAAAACTGTTTTTT	CASSSGLGREEKLFF	TRBV6-6	-	-	TRBJ1-4
TGCGCCAGCCGTGGACAGGGTTCCGGGGAGCTGTTTTTT	CASRGQGSGELFF	TRBV10-2	-	TRBD1	TRBJ2-2
TGCGCCAGCAGCTCAGGACTAGCGGGAGTCAGTGAGACCCAGTACTTC	CASSSGLAGVSETQYF	TRBV5-1	-	TRBD2	TRBJ2-5
TGCGCCAGCAGTCAATTGAGTGTTCCCAATGGGACCCAGTACTTC	CASSQLSVPNGTQYF	TRBV23-1	-	-	TRBJ2-5
TGCAGCGCGTCCAGAGGCAGGGATACTGAAGCTTTCTTT	CSASRGRDTEAFF	TRBV29-1	few	-	TRBJ1-1